This T cell receptor (beta chain) appears in the sequencing data of a study of cytomegalovirus exposure and HLA in healthy donors. With regard to this clone: Its antigen is as yet unknown.

The PCR made use of 60 Vbeta and 13 Jbeta primers. Authors' data handling: A later analysis tallied tens of millions of unique TCR beta chains, approximately 10 million of them shared. TCRdb keeps only in-frame clones here, not all; method: immunoSEQ multiplex PCR. The V and J calls and clone size were taken over from that table, and D and trimming were inferred from the DNA. The sample holds 150,000 to 180,000 clones, 65% to 80% seen once. V was clipped by 6 bases and J by 0 bases, with 15 bases between them. CDR1 is SEHNR, CDR2 FQNEAQ, per germline (reference sequence). This CDR3 comprises 16 residues. Whole-study findings and limits: A prior analysis recorded that most TCR beta V segments were productive about 87% or about 30% of the time. In a later analysis, the majority of CMV-associated beta chains seemingly showed HLA restriction.

This TCR derives from a man between 18 and 29 years old in good health and CMV-seronegative. Sequenced: PBMCs. V and J are TRBV7-9 and TRBJ1-3; D is possibly TRBD1 (5 bases). In DNA, the CDR3 is TGTGCCAGCAGGCCCCCGAGACAGAACTCTGGAAACACCATATATTTT. Its protein is CASRPPRQNSGNTIYF.